This T cell receptor (beta chain) is from a study of cytomegalovirus exposure and HLA in healthy donors. Across the whole study: The approximately 120 validation repertoires, a later analysis reported, used the same platform as the approximately 650 first-cohort repertoires.

CDR1 is ENHRY, CDR2 SYGVKD, per germline. CDR3 length: 13 amino acids. V shed 4 bases and J shed 1 base, with 7 bases lying between them. Clones were read by immunoSEQ multiplex PCR, and TCRdb kept only the in-frame ones, dropping some. Of 150,000 to 200,000 clones in the sample, 70% to 90% are singletons; the top ten hold just under 3%. J is TRBJ1-1 and V is TRBV10-3; D remains unclear. Sequencing was done on a sample of PBMCs. The receptor was derived from a man between 18 and 35 years old in good health and CMV-seronegative. CDR3 sequence reads: CAISGEENTEAFF. For the CDR3, the DNA is TGTGCCATCAGTGGGGAGGAGAACACTGAAGCTTTCTTT.